This TCR beta chain came from a study of a mutant IDH1 vaccine in newly diagnosed glioma. J was trimmed by 2 bases and V by 4 bases; bases with no gene match: 8. This CDR3 contains 16 residues. Germline values: CDR1 MRHNA, CDR2 SNTAGT. The data were produced by immunoSEQ multiplex PCR, yet TCRdb's version contains in-frame clones alone and is incomplete. The sample consists of 30,000 to 40,000 clones, roughly 90% of them appearing once. Regarding this clone: Antigen: not known.

As for time point: week 47, end of study. In the vaccine, a single dose held 300 ug of the mutant IDH1 20-mer peptide, along with topical imiquimod. The gene calls are TRBV6-4 and TRBJ2-5, with 9 bases that match TRBD1. This TCR was sampled from a man aged 40-49 years with glioma. Here the sequenced sample was PBMCs, taken from a glioma patient whose treatment included an IDH1 peptide vaccine. CDR3 amino acids: CASSAGQGSGQETQYF. The CDR3 region has the DNA TGTGCCAGCAGTGCCGGACAGGGGAGCGGGCAAGAGACCCAGTACTTC.